The 16 T cell receptor beta chains below come from one sample, sequenced in a study of CD8 T cells in ankylosing spondylitis. Each CDR3 protein gets one entry after TCRdb re-called the 5' RACE reads with MiXCR. In the table there are roughly 250,000 distinct CDR3 sequences, under 12% of which are singletons. Sequenced material: blood, either unsorted or a sorted T cell fraction (not recorded which). The receptors originated from a male donor with ankylosing spondylitis or in good health (not recorded which).

This clonotype was recorded many times. The J gene is TRBJ1-1, the V gene TRBV4-2, with TRBD1 as a possible D gene (5 bases). V was shortened by 4 bases and J by 2 bases, with 17 bases between the two germline ends. Germline V lookup: CDR1 LGHNA, CDR2 YNFKEQ. This CDR3 region has 16 residues. CDR3 nucleotide sequence: TGTGCCAGCAGCCCGGGAAGCGGGGCAGCCAACACTGAAGCTTTCTTT. It yields the protein CASSPGSGAANTEAFF.

This clonotype has at least ten counts. CDR3 sequence: CSLEGTSSYNEQFF. The DNA of the CDR3 is TGCAGCTTAGAAGGCACCAGCTCCTACAATGAGCAGTTCTTC. The gene calls are TRBV20-1 and TRBJ2-1; no firm D call. This CDR3 is 14 amino acids long. Germline V CDR1 and CDR2: DFQATT, SNEGSKA (reference sequence).

There are many counts of this clonotype. V and J are TRBV7-9 and TRBJ1-1; D is undetermined. V lost 1 base to trimming and J lost 0 bases, with 6 bases between them. The germline V gene has CDR1 SEHNR and CDR2 FQNEAQ (reference sequence). This CDR3 has 14 amino acids. Here the CDR3 reads CASSLGLLNTEAFF. For the CDR3, the DNA is TGTGCCAGCAGCTTAGGACTCCTGAACACTGAAGCTTTCTTT.

At least ten counts were recorded for this clonotype. The chain uses TRBV3-1 and TRBJ1-2; tentative D call: TRBD1 (5 bases). This CDR3 spans 13 amino acids. V lost 4 bases, J lost 8 bases, and 14 bases lay in between. Germline CDR1 LGHDT, CDR2 YNNKEL (reference sequence). The CDR3 region is CASSPPTVDGYTF. The DNA of the CDR3 is TGTGCCAGCAGCCCCCCGACAGTGGACGGCTACACCTTC.

In its sample, this clonotype was seen a few times. The genes are TRBV7-9 and TRBJ1-2, with D unresolved. The CDR3 is 13 residues long. V was cut by 5 bases and J by 8 bases, with 15 bases left in between. In germline, CDR1 is SEHNR, CDR2 FQNEAQ (reference sequence). The CDR3 DNA follows: TGTGCCAGCAGCCATGATGACCAATTCGGCTACACCTTC. Translation: CASSHDDQFGYTF.

This clonotype was counted many times. The V and J genes are TRBV6-1 and TRBJ2-5; 8 bases are a match to TRBD1. V shed 11 bases, J shed 1 base, and the junction held 6 bases outside the gene matches. CDR1 MNHNS and CDR2 SASEGT come from the germline V gene. The CDR3 sequence is 13 residues long. Here the CDR3 reads CAGQGAVQETQYF. The CDR3 coding sequence is TGTGCCGGGCAGGGGGCAGTCCAAGAGACCCAGTACTTC.

This clonotype was seen repeatedly, ten times or more. The chain uses TRBV6-2 or TRBV6-3 and TRBJ1-5, with D possibly TRBD1 on 5 matching bases. The CDR3 extends over 16 amino acids. Germline V CDR1 and CDR2: MNHEY, SVGEGT. Trimming stripped 4 bases from V and 6 bases from J, with 19 bases between. This CDR3 is CASSSSYVLGVQPQHF. CDR3 DNA sequence: TGTGCCAGCAGTTCCAGTTACGTATTGGGGGTTCAGCCCCAGCATTTT.

There are many counts of this clonotype. This CDR3 is CASSPPGKSYQPQHF. DNA of the CDR3: TGTGCCAGCAGTCCACCGGGCAAGTCATATCAGCCCCAGCATTTT. The chain joins TRBV12-3 or TRBV12-4 to TRBJ1-5; D ambiguous. This CDR3 region has 15 residues. V was pared by 5 bases and J by 5 bases, with 16 bases between.

The table lists this clonotype with many counts. The chain combines TRBV10-3 with TRBJ2-2, with TRBD1 identical over 7 bases. CDR1 and CDR2 from the germline V gene are ENHRY and SYGVKD. The ends lost 5 bases at V and 7 bases at J; junction bases unmatched: 10. The CDR3 covers 15 residues. DNA of the CDR3: TGTGCCATCAGTCGACCACAGGGGAGTGGCGGGGAGCTGTTTTTT. Its translation: CAISRPQGSGGELFF.

This clonotype was observed at least ten times. The chain joins TRBV11-2 to TRBJ1-1; D ambiguous. With 5 bases removed from V and 4 bases from J, the gap between germline ends came to 14 bases. The CDR3 runs 14 residues. The germline CDR1 and CDR2 sequences are SGHAT and FQNNGV. CDR3 sequence (DNA): TGTGCCAGCAGCCGAGGGAGGGAGGGCACTGAAGCTTTCTTT. Its protein product is CASSRGREGTEAFF.

This clonotype was seen a few times. V is TRBV20-1 and J is TRBJ2-5; 7 bases line up with TRBD1. V was pared by 0 bases and J by 2 bases, with 6 bases of the junction left unmatched. From germline, CDR1 is DFQATT and CDR2 SNEGSKA (reference sequence). The CDR3 is 15 residues long. The CDR3 nucleotides read TGCAGTGCTAGAGATGAGCGCAGGGGGCAAGAGACCCAGTACTTC. Translated, it gives CSARDERRGQETQYF.

This clonotype showed up many times. The chain joins TRBV25-1 to TRBJ2-3; a possible D gene is TRBD1 (6 bases). The CDR3 is 15 residues long. CDR1 and CDR2 (germline): MGHDK, SYGVNS. Deletions cut 1 base from V and 6 bases from J, with 14 bases between. Here the CDR3 DNA reads TGTGCCAGCAGTGAATTTGGACAGCCTTGGGATACGCAGTATTTT. Its protein product is CASSEFGQPWDTQYF.

This clonotype occurred many times. CDR3 sequence reads: CASSQDPGRYEQFF. In DNA form, the CDR3 reads TGCGCCAGCAGCCAAGATCCGGGGCGGTATGAGCAGTTCTTC. The V call is TRBV4-1, the J call TRBJ2-1, with D perhaps being TRBD1 or TRBD2 (5 bases each). Per the germline V gene, CDR1 is MGHRA and CDR2 is YSYEKL. Trimming removed 0 bases at V and 8 bases at J, with 11 bases between. The CDR3 is 14 residues long.

The chain couples TRBV3-1 to TRBJ2-7; D perhaps matches TRBD1 (5 bases). Trimming left V 5 bases short and J 4 bases short, with 12 bases between. The CDR3 totals 13 residues. The germline V gene encodes CDR1 LGHDT and CDR2 YNNKEL (reference sequence). DNA for the CDR3: TGTGCCAGCAGCACATCGGACATTTACGAGCAGTACTTC. Translation gives CASSTSDIYEQYF.

In this sample, this clonotype turned up many times. The rearrangement links TRBV5-1 to TRBJ1-2; 9 bases match TRBD1. This CDR3 comprises 14 residues. V dropped 0 bases and J dropped 7; count of bases not matched to a gene: 4. Germline V lookup: CDR1 SGHRS, CDR2 YFSETQ. This CDR3 is CASSLDRGQGGYTF. The CDR3 DNA is TGCGCCAGCAGCTTGGACAGGGGGCAGGGTGGCTACACCTTC. The complete variable domain, with remaining parts taken from reference TRBV5-1 and TRBJ1-2, reads KAGVTQTPRYLIKTRGQQVTLSCSPISGHRSVSWYQQTPGQGLQFLFEYFSETQRNKGNFPGRFSGRQFSNSRSEMNVSTLELGDSALYLCASSLDRGQGGYTFGSGTRLTVV.

This clonotype has at least ten counts. The genes are TRBV12-3 or TRBV12-4 and TRBJ1-1; no firm D call. This CDR3 comprises 13 residues. Trimming cost V 5 bases and J 1 base, with 8 bases left between them. CDR3 region: CASSRTQNTEAFF. CDR3 sequence (DNA): TGTGCCAGCAGTCGGACCCAGAACACTGAAGCTTTCTTT.